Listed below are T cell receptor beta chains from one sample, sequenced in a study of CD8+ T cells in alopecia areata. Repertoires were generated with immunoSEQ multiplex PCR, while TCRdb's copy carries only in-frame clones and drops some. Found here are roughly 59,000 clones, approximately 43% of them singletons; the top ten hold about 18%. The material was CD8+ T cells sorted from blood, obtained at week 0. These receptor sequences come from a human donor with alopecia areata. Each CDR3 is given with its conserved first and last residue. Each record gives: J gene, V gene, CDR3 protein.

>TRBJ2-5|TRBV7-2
CASSLADSGNQETQYF
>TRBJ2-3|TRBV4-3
CASSKKTTGPGDTQYF
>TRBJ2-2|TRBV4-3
CASSQDLQGQRTGELFF
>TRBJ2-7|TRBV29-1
CSVEEPQGAYEQYF
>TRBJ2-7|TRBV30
CAWAGYEQYF
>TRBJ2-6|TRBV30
CAWEEAPGANVLTF
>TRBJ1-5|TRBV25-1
CASSDGTGGNQPQHF
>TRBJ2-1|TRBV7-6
CASSLTLNEQFF
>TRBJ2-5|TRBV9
CASSATAYQETQYF
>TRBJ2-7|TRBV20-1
CSGDRTYEQYF
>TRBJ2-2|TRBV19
CASTLGGEIPGELFF
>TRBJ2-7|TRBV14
CASSQSSYEQYF
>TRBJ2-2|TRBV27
CASSLGTNTGELFF
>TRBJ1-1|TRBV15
CATSRTGQKNTEAFF
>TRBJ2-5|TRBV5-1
CASSLARRQETQYF
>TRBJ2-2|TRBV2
CASRTDRGLSTGELFF
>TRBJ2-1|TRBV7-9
CASSLVGLAANEQFF
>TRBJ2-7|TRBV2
CASRGGSGYEQYF
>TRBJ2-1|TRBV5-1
CASSPAGGGYNEQFF
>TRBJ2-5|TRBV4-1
CASSQEQRELETQYF
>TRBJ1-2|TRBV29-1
CSVEGRGFYSYGYTF
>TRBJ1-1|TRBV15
CATSRGTVGAEAFF
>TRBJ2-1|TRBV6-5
CASSYSRSSHEQFF
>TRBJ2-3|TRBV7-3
CASSLANSGTDTQYF
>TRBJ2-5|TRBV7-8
CASSLWTWETQYF
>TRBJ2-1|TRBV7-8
CASSLGSGKGVKFF
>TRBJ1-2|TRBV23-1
CASSQDRWTVYYGYTF
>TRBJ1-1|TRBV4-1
CASSQRQGENTEAFF
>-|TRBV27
CASSLSRLSYEQYF
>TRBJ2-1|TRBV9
CASSVRGEGFF
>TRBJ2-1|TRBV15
CATSNPRTSGYNEQFF
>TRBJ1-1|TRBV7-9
CASSSGTGGDLEAFF
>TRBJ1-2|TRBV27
CASSLRLTGNYGYTF
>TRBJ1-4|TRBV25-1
CASSSYEKLFF
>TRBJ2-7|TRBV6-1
CASTLKTGGSYEQYF
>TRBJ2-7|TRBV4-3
CASSQAFNPPGVYEQYF
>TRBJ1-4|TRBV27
CASSPAAAGYEKLFF
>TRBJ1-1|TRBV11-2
CASSFAAEAFF
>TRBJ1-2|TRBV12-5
CASGLVGQGADGYTF